This TCR beta chain derives from a study of T cell clusters in autoimmune cytopenias. Study observations and caveats: No cluster-lack signature appeared between secondary cytopenia and chronic lymphocytic leukemia patients, apparently due to lymphoma masking.

There are 14 residues in the CDR3. The germline gives CDR1 SGHRS, CDR2 YFSETQ. TRB was amplified from roughly 250 ng of peripheral blood genomic DNA per sample. TRB rearrangements were amplified by touch-down multiplex PCR with mixed TRB-A/B primers. From its re-call of the multiplex PCR reads, TCRdb lists each CDR3 protein once, without DNA. This sample's table reports 8,500 to 14,000 distinct CDR3 sequences. As concerns this clonotype: Antigen unknown.

This sample was shared with a second study, whose subject was T cell repertoires in aging, cancer and after chemotherapy.

This clonotype was sampled from a human donor in good health. Sequencing used peripheral blood. V is TRBV5-1 and J is TRBJ2-7; TCRdb's D gene call, TRBD1, goes unchecked for lack of DNA. CDR3 residues: CASSLASPGNEQYF.